This record covers a single T cell receptor beta chain. This clone was counted only a few times. Its target antigen remains unknown. It has no much larger one-base neighbor in the sample; base qualities were not kept. All of the isolated RNA was reverse transcribed with the High Capacity cDNA Reverse Transcription Kit, so expressed TCRB transcripts were sequenced. Naive, central memory and regulatory T cell samples underwent deep immunoSEQ sequencing, averaging around 3.6 million total reads per sample. Sorted cells were lysed in RLT buffer and RNA was extracted with DNase-treated RNeasy Micro or Mini kits, depending on cell number. Each cell subset was processed on its own to prevent cross-contamination, while patient and healthy donor samples were processed together. TCRB sequences were amplified from cDNA with the immunoSEQ multiplex PCR, producing 87-bp fragments spanning the CDR3 region. The amplicons were sequenced using the Illumina HiSeq platform. The published analysis was carried out like this. Synthetic template baselines were used to correct PCR bias computationally, reads within Hamming distance 2 were collapsed, and singletons that could not be merged were discarded. Reads were aligned against IMGT so that V, D and J genes, CDR3 length and insertions or deletions at six rearrangement sites could be assigned. Within each subset, clonotype counts were normalized to sorted cell number, after which true diversity and Gini coefficients were computed with the tcR R package. The overlap coefficient, calculated on TCRB nucleotide sequences, was used to measure repertoire sharing. Out-of-frame TCRB sequences from naive cells were analyzed to stand in for the pre-selection repertoire. Sourced from immuneACCESS, this table was stored by TCRdb with only in-frame sequences that have V and J called. A share of the clones is absent; for the studies checked, an unresolved V gene accounts for under half, and the remainder has no known explanation. V, J and clone size were drawn from that table, and D and trimming were deduced from the DNA. The table for this sample lists 680,000 or so clones; roughly 15% of them were counted only once. The top ten clonotypes cover about 0.087% of the sample.

The data were obtained in a study of beta chain features in type 1 diabetes listed by TCRdb under 2018. For context, the study as a whole: Mean age, gender distribution, total cell number and subset yield did not differ between patients and healthy donors. A total of roughly 99 million sorted cells were examined across all samples, and the number of cells per subset was strongly correlated with RNA yield. Naive and central memory subsets were obtained from all 30 or so donors, but regulatory and stem cell-like memory subsets were isolated from only 8 patients and roughly eight healthy donors. The study compared TCRB repertoires of sorted circulating CD4+ T cell subsets between recently diagnosed type 1 diabetes patients and matched healthy donors.

At the junction V is shortened by 3 bases and J by 10 bases, with 9 bases in between. The CDR3 runs 11 amino acids, cysteine and phenylalanine included. Only the CDR3 DNA is retained, 33 bases long and in frame from the first base. The germline V gene specifies MGHRA as CDR1 and YSYEKL as CDR2. Study-wide findings and limitations: Only small numbers of individuals were included in the HLA sub-analyses, which left unresolved whether HLA type had any influence on TCRB rearrangement. At VDJ recombination sites, patients with type 1 diabetes made fewer insertions and deleted more nucleotides, a pattern implying thymic rearrangement abnormalities. PCR may preferentially amplify shorter templates, but because patient and control samples were amplified and corrected together, any resulting skew would affect both groups equally. In all four CD4+ subsets, TCRB CDR3 length was moderately but significantly shorter in type 1 diabetes patients. Because cDNA was sequenced instead of genomic DNA, highly expressing activated cells could be over-represented, though the groups showed no difference in activation or CD3 levels. The naive, central memory and regulatory TCRB repertoires appeared to resemble one another more closely among patients than among healthy donors.

From each donor, a single peripheral blood sample of approximately 110 mL on average was drawn into heparinised tubes. A BD FACSAria II and a panel including CD45RO, CCR7, CD25, CD127, CD95 and CD27 were used to sort naive, central memory, regulatory and stem cell-like memory CD4+ T cells. A purity above 98% was achieved for all sorted populations. Right away, PBMCs were isolated by Lymphoprep density gradient centrifugation and were stained directly, with no culture step. Samples were stained and sorted in pairs, with one healthy donor and one patient per experiment, so that batch effects were minimized.

Recombination joined TRBV4-1 with TRBJ2-5; no D gene call is confident. Sequencing input: naive CD4+ T cells from blood. In the paper's terms, the cell subset or site label means: true naive CD4+ T cells. This receptor was taken from a man aged 18 to 29 in good health. DNA sequence: TGCGCCAGCAGCCACGACACCGTCCAGTACTTC. Its protein product is CASSHDTVQYF.